The 18 T cell receptor beta chains reported below all come from one sample, sequenced in a study of human T cells and chemical hapten exposure. Indicated time point: healthy volunteer bleed at 2 weeks. Unfractionated whole blood was the source from which total RNA was extracted. Via MiXCR, TCRdb re-called the RACE reads, giving one row per CDR3 protein. Seen here are tens of thousands of distinct CDR3 sequences, 4% to 4.5% observed once, and the top ten hold 5.8%. The sample comprised whole blood. These receptor sequences come from a human donor in good health. Some clones in this sample may be carry-over from other donors' samples.

This clonotype was picked up many times. The chain links TRBV7-9 to TRBJ1-1; D is unresolved. Germline V gives CDR1 SEHNR, CDR2 FQNEAQ (reference sequence). V lost 1 base and J 4 bases, leaving 7 bases between the germline ends. The CDR3 runs to 13 residues. The CDR3 sequence is CASSLDISTEAFF. In nucleotides, the CDR3 is TGTGCCAGCAGCTTAGACATCTCCACTGAAGCTTTCTTT.

In its sample, this clonotype was seen many times. V usage is TRBV28 and J usage is TRBJ2-6, with a weak D call TRBD2 (5 bases). This CDR3 has 15 amino acids. The V end lost 5 bases, the J end lost 1 base, and 9 bases lay between the germline ends. Per the germline V gene, CDR1 is MDHEN and CDR2 is SYDVKM. The CDR3 DNA sequence: TGTGCCAGCAGTCCGGACTCATCTGGGGCCAACGTCCTGACTTTC. Translated: CASSPDSSGANVLTF.

This clonotype was counted ten times or more. The rearrangement links TRBV9 to TRBJ2-1; D may correspond to TRBD1 or TRBD2 (5 bases each). V was pared by 3 bases and J by 7 bases, with 17 bases between. The CDR3 has 15 amino acids. Germline V CDR1 and CDR2: SGDLS, YYNGEE. The CDR3 loop reads CASSALPGPTNEQFF. The CDR3 nucleotides are TGTGCCAGCAGCGCTCTCCCGGGGCCTACGAATGAGCAGTTCTTC.

There are many counts of this clonotype. The chain couples TRBV27 to TRBJ2-1; 9 bases align to TRBD2. This CDR3 has 18 amino acids. V was clipped by 6 bases and J by 5 bases; unmatched bases: 17. Germline lookup yields CDR1 MNHEY and CDR2 SMNVEV (reference sequence). The CDR3 spells CASSFFGGTSPGHNEQFF. The CDR3 bases are TGTGCCAGCAGCTTTTTTGGAGGGACTAGCCCGGGGCACAATGAGCAGTTCTTC.

The chain uses TRBV12-3 or TRBV12-4 and TRBJ1-1; tentative D call: TRBD1 (5 bases). V lost 6 bases and J lost 7, with 15 bases in between. The CDR3 loop spans 13 amino acids. The CDR3 DNA follows: TGTGCCAGCAGCTCCCGGGGGGGGAATGAAGCTTTCTTT. Protein: CASSSRGGNEAFF.

This clonotype was counted many times. An end of the junction differs from the germline gene, which may be a read error. J is TRBJ2-1 and V is TRBV5-1; D not resolved. The CDR3 runs to 12 residues. Germline CDR1 SGHRS, CDR2 YFSETQ. CDR3 in amino acids: CASSLVTDEQLF. The CDR3, as DNA: TGCGCCAGCAGCTTGGTGACGGATGAGCAGTTATTC.

Ten or more counts support this clonotype. V usage is TRBV29-1 and J usage is TRBJ1-1; D call uncertain. Germline assignment: CDR1 SQVTM and CDR2 ANQGSEA. V was cut by 4 bases and J by 2 bases, with 8 bases left in between. The CDR3 extends over 12 amino acids. Here the CDR3 reads CSVVQANTEAFF. In DNA form, the CDR3 reads TGCAGCGTTGTCCAGGCCAACACTGAAGCTTTCTTT.

This clonotype came up a few times. The gene calls are TRBV5-4 and TRBJ2-1; D unclear. Trimming removed 4 bases at V and 11 bases at J, with 10 bases between. Germline V gives CDR1 SGHNT, CDR2 YYREEE (reference sequence). The CDR3 sequence is 11 residues long. In DNA, the CDR3 is TGTGCCAGCAGCGGTCGTGGCCAGCAGTTCTTC. The encoded protein is CASSGRGQQFF. The variable domain in full, completed from reference TRBV5-4 and TRBJ2-1, reads ETGVTQSPTHLIKTRGQQVTLRCSSQSGHNTVSWYQQALGQGPQFIFQYYREEENGRGNFPPRFSGLQFPNYSSELNVNALELDDSALYLCASSGRGQQFFGPGTRLTVL.

The table lists this clonotype with many counts. The chain is built from TRBV5-1 and TRBJ2-3; D call uncertain. Trimming took 0 bases from V and 2 from J, leaving 7 bases between them. This CDR3 contains 14 residues. CDR1 is SGHRS, CDR2 YFSETQ, per germline. The chain's CDR3 is CASSLGATTDTQYF. CDR3 sequence (DNA): TGCGCCAGCAGCTTGGGAGCGACCACAGATACGCAGTATTTT.

This clonotype was found many times. J is TRBJ1-4 and V is TRBV27, with 8 positions matching TRBD1. Germline V CDR1 and CDR2: MNHEY, SMNVEV (reference sequence). The CDR3 consists of 15 residues. With 8 bases clipped from V and 7 bases from J, the junction kept 12 bases outside the gene matches. The CDR3 here is CASAIARGRSEKLFF. For the CDR3, the DNA is TGTGCCAGCGCGATTGCCAGGGGGCGGAGTGAAAAACTGTTTTTT.

This clonotype showed up many times. The V gene is TRBV3-1, the J gene TRBJ1-2; the match to TRBD1 covers 10 bases. There are 13 residues in the CDR3. Unmatched junction bases numbered 4, after V lost 3 bases and J lost 9 bases. Germline V CDR1 and CDR2: LGHDT, YNNKEL (reference sequence). The CDR3 coding sequence is TGTGCCAGCAGCCAGGGGACAGGGGCTCGCTACACCTTC. The encoded protein is CASSQGTGARYTF.

This clonotype was detected ten times or more. This chain joins TRBV13 and TRBJ2-4, with D unresolved. Germline V gene data show CDR1 as PRHDT and CDR2 as FYEKMQ (reference sequence). This CDR3 is 14 amino acids long. V was shortened by 3 bases and J by 1 base, with 7 bases between the two germline ends. The CDR3 loop is CASSFSRAKNIQYF. As DNA, the CDR3 is TGTGCCAGCAGCTTTAGTAGGGCCAAAAACATTCAGTACTTC. Drawing the rest from reference TRBV13 and TRBJ2-4, the complete variable domain is AAGVIQSPRHLIKEKRETATLKCYPIPRHDTVYWYQQGPGQDPQFLISFYEKMQSDKGSIPDRFSAQQFSDYHSELNMSSLELGDSALYFCASSFSRAKNIQYFGAGTRLSVL.

This clonotype appeared many times. The chain uses TRBV6-2 or TRBV6-3 and TRBJ2-5; weak D call: TRBD1 (6 bases). Germline V gives CDR1 MNHEY, CDR2 SVGEGT. The V gene lost 0 bases and the J gene lost 0 bases, with 8 bases spanning the gap. The CDR3 is made up of 15 amino acids. The CDR3 DNA sequence: TGTGCCAGCAGTTACTCGGACAGATACCAAGAGACCCAGTACTTC. Its protein is CASSYSDRYQETQYF.

This clonotype occurred once. The chain combines TRBV27 with TRBJ2-7; 10 bases line up with TRBD2. With 5 bases clipped from V and 5 bases from J, the junction kept 9 bases outside the gene matches. The CDR3 loop spans 15 amino acids. Germline V gene data show CDR1 as MNHEY and CDR2 as SMNVEV (reference sequence). CDR3 residues: CASSPWTSGVDEQYF. CDR3 sequence (DNA): TGTGCCAGCAGTCCCTGGACTAGCGGAGTTGACGAGCAGTACTTC.

This clonotype has at least ten counts. The rearrangement uses TRBV20-1 and TRBJ2-3; D is possibly TRBD2 (7 bases). CDR1 is DFQATT, CDR2 SNEGSKA, per germline (reference sequence). This CDR3 has 16 residues. V dropped 4 bases and J dropped 2 bases, with 19 bases sitting between them. CDR3: CSANSIGRGVTDTQYF. CDR3 DNA: TGCAGTGCTAATAGTATAGGGAGGGGGGTCACAGATACGCAGTATTTT.

This clonotype was counted at least ten times. The V call is TRBV11-2, the J call TRBJ2-7; D ambiguous. Germline CDR1 reads SGHAT; CDR2 reads FQNNGV. The CDR3 spans 13 residues. Trimming stripped 5 bases from V and 4 bases from J, with 12 bases between. The CDR3 sequence: CASSRAALYEQYF. In DNA, the CDR3 is TGTGCCAGCAGCCGCGCGGCCCTATACGAGCAGTACTTC.

This clonotype occurred many times. V gene TRBV5-6 combines with J gene TRBJ2-7, with 13 bases lining up with TRBD2. This CDR3 comprises 18 residues. CDR1 and CDR2 (germline): SGHDT, YYEEEE. Trimming took 0 bases from V and 3 from J; bases not matched to a gene: 9. Written as DNA, the CDR3 is TGTGCCAGCAGCTTGGGGAGACCGGGACTAGCGGGATTCTACGAGCAGTACTTC. This codes for CASSLGRPGLAGFYEQYF.

The sample holds many counts of this clonotype. The chain links TRBV9 to TRBJ2-7; 7 nucleotides agree with TRBD1. The CDR3 is made up of 16 amino acids. V shed 4 bases, J shed 0 bases, and the junction held 10 bases outside the gene matches. Germline values: CDR1 SGDLS, CDR2 YYNGEE. DNA for the CDR3: TGTGCCAGCAGCTCAAGCCCGGGACAGACCTCCTACGAGCAGTACTTC. Its protein product is CASSSSPGQTSYEQYF.